Below, one T cell receptor (beta chain) is given with its context. This sample is part of a study of blood T cells in healthy people across ages. Next came a second PCR, run for about 6 to 11 cycles, which used a sample-barcoded 5' primer along with a J-beta primer mix. TCRdb recomputed calls from the 5' RACE reads with MiXCR, one row per CDR3 protein. The table has around 1,000,000 distinct CDR3 sequences, less than 25% seen once; the top ten hold around 0.7%. The ends lost 1 base at V and 5 bases at J; junction bases unmatched: 7. The CDR3 is 15 residues long. Germline values: CDR1 LGHNA, CDR2 YSLEER. These data also formed part of another study, on T cells of mothers and their children.

This clonotype was obtained from a girl between 2 and 10 years old in good health. The rearrangement joins TRBV4-3 to TRBJ2-5; 7 nucleotides match TRBD1. The specimen was blood. The CDR3 here is CASSQGTGPWETQYF. The CDR3 DNA reads TGCGCCAGCAGCCAAGGGACAGGACCTTGGGAGACCCAGTACTTC.